Listed here are 8 T cell receptor beta chains from one sample, sequenced in a study of Tregs in tolerant kidney transplant recipients. The method was immunoSEQ multiplex PCR; TCRdb's version includes in-frame clones alone and lacks a portion of them. The sample totals tens of thousands of clones. This specimen consisted of CD4+ T cells from blood, obtained before the transplant. These receptors all stem from a human donor who received a combined kidney and bone marrow transplant.

In regard to this clone: From the germline J gene comes the end of the CDR3, since the read stops 3 residues before it. This chain joins TRBV19 and TRBJ2-3; 9 bases match TRBD2. Trimming cost V 3 bases and J 1 base; bases outside gene matches: 2. Germline CDR1 reads LNHDA; CDR2 reads SQIVND (reference sequence). There are 15 residues in the CDR3. The CDR3 bases that were read are TGTGCCAGTAGTATTAGCGGGGGACGCACAGATACG. It is translated as CASSISGGRTDT. The full CDR3 reads CASSISGGRTDTQYF.

Of note for this clone: The read falls 3 residues short of the CDR3 end, and the missing part is taken from the germline J gene. The chain couples TRBV20-1 to TRBJ2-5, with TRBD2 identical over 9 bases. The CDR3 is made up of 15 amino acids. Germline CDR1 and CDR2: DFQATT and SNEGSKA (reference sequence). V was clipped by 3 bases and J by 3 bases; unmatched bases: 8. The CDR3 region is CSASGWRGGKETQYF. CDR3 bases read: TGCAGTGCTAGCGGGTGGCGGGGGGGGAAAGAGACC.

Comment on this clone: The read ends 3 residues early relative to the CDR3; the germline J gene fills the gap. V usage is TRBV2 and J usage is TRBJ1-4, with D possibly being TRBD1 (6 bases). Germline V gives CDR1 SNHLY, CDR2 FYNNEI. V shed 7 bases and J shed 10 bases, with 13 bases lying between them. The CDR3 has 12 amino acids. This CDR3 is CASNSQGRKLFF. The CDR3 DNA, read in part, is TGTGCCAGCAATTCCCAGGGGAGAAAA. Full variable domain (rest looked up from reference TRBV2 and TRBJ1-4): EPEVTQTPSHQVTQMGQEVILRCVPISNHLYFYWYRQILGQKVEFLVSFYNNEISEKSEIFDDQFSVERPDGSNFTLKIRSTKLEDSAMYFCASNSQGRKLFFGSGTQLSVL.

In the case of this clone: The read gets to within 3 residues of the CDR3 end, and the germline J gene fills in the rest. V and J are TRBV29-1 and TRBJ1-1; 9 nucleotides align to TRBD1. Germline lookup yields CDR1 SQVTM and CDR2 ANQGSEA. This CDR3 spans 14 amino acids. The V gene end was trimmed by 6 bases and the J gene end by 0 bases; junction bases not matched to a gene: 5. The CDR3 DNA, read in part, is TGCAGCGTCAAACAGGGGGCCATGAACACTGAA. It is translated as CSVKQGAMNTE. The complete CDR3 reads CSVKQGAMNTEAFF.

On this clone: With the read ending 3 residues before the CDR3 end, the germline J gene is used to fill in that end. The V and J genes are TRBV19 and TRBJ2-4; TRBD2 aligns across 9 bases. Trimming cost V 6 bases and J 4 bases; bases outside gene matches: 4. CDR1 and CDR2 from the germline V gene are LNHDA and SQIVND (reference sequence). This CDR3 is built from 14 residues. The DNA read from the CDR3 is TGTGCCAGTAGGGGTCTAGCGGGGAAAAACATT. Translation gives CASRGLAGKNI. The CDR3 in its entirety is CASRGLAGKNIQYF.

Concerning this clone itself: The CDR3 is cut off 3 residues early in the read; its end comes from the germline J gene. The chain joins TRBV7-9 to TRBJ2-5; perhaps TRBD2 as D (5 bases). Germline V CDR1 and CDR2: SEHNR, FQNEAQ (reference sequence). This CDR3 spans 14 amino acids. Trimming shortened V by 5 bases and J by 1 base, and 11 bases separated the two germline ends. CDR3 protein: CASSPGIIQETQYF. The part of the CDR3 DNA that was read is TGTGCCAGCAGCCCGGGGATTATCCAAGAGACC.

Comment on this clone: Read data end 3 residues before the CDR3 end; the end is taken from the germline J gene. The gene calls are TRBV7-9 and TRBJ2-4; 8 bases agree with TRBD1. The CDR3 has 15 amino acids. Germline assignment: CDR1 SEHNR and CDR2 FQNEAQ (reference sequence). Trimming at V came to 5 bases and at J to 6 bases, leaving 9 bases not matched to a gene. Incomplete CDR3 DNA: TGTGCCAGCAGCACATGGGCAGGGGGCGGAAACATT. Residues: CASSTWAGGGNI. The entire CDR3 reads CASSTWAGGGNIQYF.

With regard to this clone: The sequence runs out 3 residues before the end of the CDR3; the remainder is reconstructed from the germline J gene. V and J are TRBV5-5 and TRBJ1-1; TRBD1 agrees at 9 bases. The CDR3 totals 15 residues. Trimming cost V 7 bases and J 0 bases; bases outside gene matches: 7. From germline, CDR1 is SGHKS and CDR2 YYEKEE (reference sequence). CDR3 DNA, as far as it was read: TGTGCCAGCCTACGACAGGGGGGCATGAACACTGAA. This gives the protein CASLRQGGMNTE. The entire CDR3 protein is CASLRQGGMNTEAFF.